The 17 T cell receptor beta chains listed next were all sequenced from one sample in a study of CDR3 diversity in severe acne. From the PCR reads, TCRdb called clonotypes with MiXCR, one entry per CDR3 protein. The sample includes some 84,000 distinct CDR3 sequences, around 53% of them seen just once. The sequenced sample consisted of blood. Receptor source: a male donor in good health, without acne.

This chain uses TRBV6-5 with TRBJ2-5; either TRBD1 or TRBD2 may fit D (7 bases each). Germline V gives CDR1 MNHEY, CDR2 SVGAGI. V lost 2 bases and J 5 bases, leaving 15 bases between the germline ends. The CDR3 has 15 residues. DNA for the CDR3: TGTGCCAGCAGTTACCCCGGGCAGGGGGGGGAGACCCAGTACTTC. Encoded protein: CASSYPGQGGETQYF.

This clonotype is medium-sized in the sample. V and J are TRBV15 and TRBJ2-3; maybe TRBD1 (7 bases). Germline CDR1 is LNHNV and CDR2 is YYDKDF (reference sequence). The V end was cut by 5 bases, the J end by 0 bases, with 21 bases between. The CDR3 totals 18 residues. This CDR3 is CATSLDRELSGSTDTQYF. The CDR3 nucleotides read TGTGCCACCAGCCTTGACAGGGAGTTGAGCGGGAGCACAGATACGCAGTATTTT.

In its sample, this clonotype was seen many times. The V gene is TRBV20-1, the J gene TRBJ2-7; D gene ambiguous. CDR1 and CDR2 (germline): DFQATT, SNEGSKA (reference sequence). V lost 0 bases and J 0 bases, leaving 18 bases between the germline ends. This CDR3 is 17 amino acids long. CDR3: CSARDPGSATGSYEQYF. The CDR3 bases are TGCAGTGCTAGAGACCCGGGCTCCGCGACGGGCTCCTACGAGCAGTACTTC.

The chain has TRBV2 and TRBJ2-7; D perhaps matches TRBD2 (6 bases). CDR3 length: 13 residues. V lost 2 bases to trimming and J lost 6 bases, with 11 bases between them. CDR1 and CDR2 from the germline V gene are SNHLY and FYNNEI. The CDR3 coding sequence is TGTGCCAGCAGTGAATGGGGGGTGGCCGAGCAGTACTTC. Protein product: CASSEWGVAEQYF.

This clonotype showed up many times. J is TRBJ2-2 and V is TRBV9; D is possibly TRBD2 (5 bases). Germline V CDR1 and CDR2: SGDLS, YYNGEE. The CDR3 is made up of 16 amino acids. The V end lost 3 bases, the J end lost 1 base, and 13 bases lay between the germline ends. CDR3 residues: CASSGASGGNTGELFF. In nucleotides, the CDR3 is TGTGCCAGCAGCGGGGCTAGTGGAGGGAACACCGGGGAGCTGTTTTTT.

In this sample, this clonotype turned up a few times. This sequence may be a read error, since a much larger clone differs from it by one base. V and J are TRBV14 and TRBJ2-7; 14 nucleotides agree with TRBD2. Germline CDR1 reads SGHDN; CDR2 reads FVKESK. J lost 3 bases, V lost 3 bases, and 7 bases had no gene match. There are 17 residues in the CDR3. CDR3 nucleotide sequence: TGTGCCAGCAGCCATGGCGGACTAGCGGGAGGCCTCTACGAGCAGTACTTC. Protein: CASSHGGLAGGLYEQYF. The whole variable domain, filled in from reference TRBV14 and TRBJ2-7, reads EAGVTQFPSHSVIEKGQTVTLRCDPISGHDNLYWYRRVMGKEIKFLLHFVKESKQDESGMPNNRFLAERTGGTYSTLKVQPAELEDSGVYFCASSHGGLAGGLYEQYFGPGTRLTVT.

CDR3 DNA: TGTGCCAGCAGCCAAGAAAAGGGACAGCTCTACACCTTC. Translation: CASSQEKGQLYTF. This chain links TRBV25-1 with TRBJ1-2, with TRBD1 matching over 7 bases. The CDR3 is made up of 13 amino acids. Per the germline V gene, CDR1 is MGHDK and CDR2 is SYGVNS. V trimming: 6 bases; J trimming: 10 bases; junction bases outside the gene matches: 11.

Of note for this clonotype: It may be a read error: a sequence one base away is much more abundant. This chain joins TRBV11-2 and TRBJ2-5; D is possibly TRBD2 (6 bases). This CDR3 comprises 16 residues. V was shortened by 0 bases and J by 2 bases, with 13 bases between the two germline ends. The V gene's germline CDR1 is SGHAT and CDR2 FQNNGV. CDR3 DNA sequence: TGTGCCAGCAGCTTAGAGGCCGGGACTCCACAAGAGACCCAGTACTTC. Translating gives CASSLEAGTPQETQYF. Based on the CDR3 plus reference TRBV11-2 and TRBJ2-5, the full variable domain is EAGVAQSPRYKIIEKRQSVAFWCNPISGHATLYWYQQILGQGPKLLIQFQNNGVVDDSQLPKDRFSAERLKGVDSTLKIQPAKLEDSAVYLCASSLEAGTPQETQYFGPGTRLLVL.

The rearrangement uses TRBV25-1 and TRBJ2-7; maybe TRBD1 (6 bases). Trimming left V 8 bases short and J 4 bases short, with 18 bases between. Germline V lookup: CDR1 MGHDK, CDR2 SYGVNS. The CDR3 loop spans 14 amino acids. Here the CDR3 DNA reads TGTGCCAGCTCACCAGGACGGGACATTTACGAGCAGTACTTC. Translation gives CASSPGRDIYEQYF.

This clonotype is categorized as medium-sized. The genes are TRBV6-4 and TRBJ2-7, with 7 positions matching TRBD2. Germline trimming cut 2 bases from V and 6 bases from J; bases unmatched to any gene: 1. Germline values: CDR1 MRHNA, CDR2 SNTAGT. The CDR3 length is 12 residues. The CDR3 region is CASSDGGGEQYF. For the CDR3, the DNA is TGTGCCAGCAGTGACGGGGGGGGCGAGCAGTACTTC.

This clonotype was found a few times. The rearrangement uses TRBV19 and TRBJ1-4; a weak D match, TRBD1 (6 bases). This CDR3 has 13 residues. Per germline, CDR1 LNHDA and CDR2 SQIVND (reference sequence). V dropped 9 bases and J dropped 3 bases, with 11 bases sitting between them. The CDR3 region is CASTGRANEKLFF. The CDR3, as DNA: TGTGCCAGCACAGGGCGGGCTAATGAAAAACTGTTTTTT.

This clonotype was detected ten times or more. CDR3 region: CASSLKTAAGETQYF. The CDR3 DNA reads as TGTGCCAGCAGTTTGAAGACGGCGGCGGGGGAGACCCAGTACTTC. The chain combines TRBV28 with TRBJ2-5; D possibly corresponds to TRBD2 (6 bases). V was pared by 3 bases and J by 5 bases, with 16 bases between. In germline, CDR1 is MDHEN, CDR2 SYDVKM. The CDR3 runs to 15 residues.

The chain combines TRBV25-1 with TRBJ2-2, with D tentatively TRBD1 or TRBD2 (6 bases each). V was clipped by 8 bases and J by 6 bases, with 28 bases between them. CDR3 length: 18 residues. The V gene's germline CDR1 is MGHDK and CDR2 SYGVNS. CDR3 nucleotide sequence: TGTGCCAGCGGGGACATTGGAGGGTGGGAGAATAGGGCCGGGGAGCTGTTTTTT. It yields the protein CASGDIGGWENRAGELFF.

The chain joins TRBV20-1 to TRBJ2-5; 9 bases are shared with TRBD1. The CDR3 is made up of 13 amino acids. Germline values: CDR1 DFQATT, CDR2 SNEGSKA (reference sequence). V dropped 3 bases and J dropped 4; count of bases not matched to a gene: 3. CDR3 in DNA: TGCAGTGCTAGGGACAGGGGACGAGAGACCCAGTACTTC. Protein sequence: CSARDRGRETQYF.

Comment on this clonotype: As the CDR3 is not closed by the conserved phenylalanine or tryptophan, this likely results from a read error. It is unclear where the CDR3 begins or ends on the DNA, so no DNA is shown, and the CDR3 is as TCRdb lists it. This chain uses TRBV6-1 with TRBJ2-7; the DNA was not compared with TRBD2, the D call given in the table. Counting both end residues, the CDR3 totals 8 amino acids. Germline lookup yields CDR1 MNHNS and CDR2 SASEGT. CDR3 sequence: CASSKLAG.

As concerns this clonotype: The CDR3 does not end in the conserved phenylalanine or tryptophan, so this is likely a read error. This chain uses TRBV6-5 with TRBJ2-6; 7 nucleotides match TRBD2. CDR1 and CDR2 from the germline V gene are MNHEY and SVGAGI. Trimming took 5 bases from V and 1 from J; bases not matched to a gene: 14. The CDR3 contains 19 residues. DNA of the CDR3: TGTGCCAGCAGTACCAACAGCGGGGACGAGAAGTCTGGGGCCAACGTCCTGACTTCC. This gives the protein CASSTNSGDEKSGANVLTS.

V and J are TRBV7-4 and TRBJ1-1; possibly TRBD1 for D (5 bases). The V end lost 8 bases, the J end lost 1 base, and 11 bases lay between the germline ends. Germline CDR1 reads SGHVT; CDR2 reads SQSDAQ. The CDR3 runs 13 residues. CDR3 loop: CASGKGTNTEAFF. The DNA for the CDR3 is TGTGCCAGCGGCAAGGGGACGAACACTGAAGCTTTCTTT.